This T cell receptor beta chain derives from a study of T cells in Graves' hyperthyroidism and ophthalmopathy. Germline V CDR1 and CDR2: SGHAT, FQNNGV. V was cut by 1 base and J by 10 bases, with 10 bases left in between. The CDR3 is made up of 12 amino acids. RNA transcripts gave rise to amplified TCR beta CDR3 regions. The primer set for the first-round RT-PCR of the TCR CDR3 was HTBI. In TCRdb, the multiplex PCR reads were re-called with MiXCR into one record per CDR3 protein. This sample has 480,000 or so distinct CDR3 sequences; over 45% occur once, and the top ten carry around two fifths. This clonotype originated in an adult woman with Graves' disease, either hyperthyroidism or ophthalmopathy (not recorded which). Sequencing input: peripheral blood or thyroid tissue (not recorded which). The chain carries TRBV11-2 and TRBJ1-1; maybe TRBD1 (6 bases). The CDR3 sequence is CASSLAQGIAFF. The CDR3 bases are TGTGCCAGCAGCTTAGCACAGGGAATAGCTTTCTTT. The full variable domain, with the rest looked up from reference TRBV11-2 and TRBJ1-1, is EAGVAQSPRYKIIEKRQSVAFWCNPISGHATLYWYQQILGQGPKLLIQFQNNGVVDDSQLPKDRFSAERLKGVDSTLKIQPAKLEDSAVYLCASSLAQGIAFFGQGTRLTVV.